The 22 T cell receptor beta chains presented below share a single source sample, sequenced in a study of beta chain features in type 1 diabetes. Study observations and caveats: Researchers report that Type 1 diabetes patients had moderately but significantly shorter TCRB CDR3s across all four CD4+ subsets.

No antigens are known for them. TCRB transcripts that were expressed got sequenced, as all of the isolated RNA had been reverse transcribed. The table came from immunoSEQ multiplex PCR; TCRdb's copy has only in-frame clones and leaves some out. The repertoire includes about 270,000 clones, roughly an eighth of them detected once, and 0.015% to 0.02% sits in the top ten. The source material was naive CD4+ T cells from blood. These receptors came from a man aged 25-40 years with type 1 diabetes.

The chain joins TRBV29-1 to TRBJ1-1, with TRBD1 matching 7 bases. Germline lookup yields CDR1 SQVTM and CDR2 ANQGSEA. V trimming: 7 bases; J trimming: 1 base; junction bases outside the gene matches: 6. The CDR3 sequence is 13 residues long. The CDR3 region is CSAGQEENTEAFF. Written as DNA, the CDR3 is TGCAGCGCTGGACAGGAGGAGAACACTGAAGCTTTCTTT.

This clone was seen a handful of times. The V gene is TRBV9, the J gene TRBJ2-5; 10 positions agree with TRBD2. Germline CDR1 is SGDLS and CDR2 is YYNGEE. The CDR3 consists of 18 residues. Losses at the gene ends were 3 bases for V and 5 bases for J; bases not matched to a gene: 16. In DNA, the CDR3 is TGTGCCAGCAGCGGACGTGGGATGGCTAGCGGGAGTTTGGAGACCCAGTACTTC. The encoded protein is CASSGRGMASGSLETQYF. Variable domain in full (rest from reference TRBV9 and TRBJ2-5): DSGVTQTPKHLITATGQRVTLRCSPRSGDLSVYWYQQSLDQGLQFLIQYYNGEERAKGNILERFSAQQFPDLHSELNLSSLELGDSALYFCASSGRGMASGSLETQYFGPGTRLLVL.

J is TRBJ1-1 and V is TRBV5-1; D is unclear. The CDR3 sequence is 14 residues long. Trimming took 1 base from V and 0 from J, leaving 7 bases between them. Germline-derived CDR1 and CDR2 are SGHRS and YFSETQ. The CDR3 is CASSLYRMNTEAFF. The CDR3 DNA reads as TGCGCCAGCAGCTTGTACAGAATGAACACTGAAGCTTTCTTT.

This clone has a handful of counts. This rearrangement joins TRBV30 to TRBJ2-7, with D perhaps TRBD1 (6 bases). This CDR3 spans 17 amino acids. Germline lookup yields CDR1 GTSNPN and CDR2 SVGIG (reference sequence). The germline V and J ends were trimmed by 3 bases and 3 bases, with 24 bases remaining between them. CDR3 DNA sequence: TGTGCCTGGAGCAACCTCCTGGACAGACGATACCACTACGAGCAGTACTTC. Its translation: CAWSNLLDRRYHYEQYF.

This clone appeared a few times. The rearrangement links TRBV7-2 to TRBJ2-5; D might be TRBD1 (6 bases). The CDR3 has 14 amino acids. Trimming took off 4 bases at V and 5 bases at J, with 14 bases between the two ends. CDR1 is SGHTA, CDR2 FQGNSA, per germline. DNA for the CDR3: TGTGCCAGCAGCTCAGGACAGCCGGGGGAGACCCAGTACTTC. Translating it yields CASSSGQPGETQYF.

This rearrangement joins TRBV30 to TRBJ2-1; D is uncertain. Germline assignment: CDR1 GTSNPN and CDR2 SVGIG (reference sequence). CDR3 length: 14 residues. Trimming stripped 2 bases from V and 2 bases from J, with 10 bases between. CDR3 DNA: TGTGCCTGGAGTCGCGCAAATACCTACAATGAGCAGTTCTTC. This encodes CAWSRANTYNEQFF.

This clone was seen more than once but under ten times. The CDR3 reads CASSLRGIYEQYF. CDR3 nucleotides: TGTGCCAGCAGCCTAAGGGGGATCTACGAGCAGTACTTC. The gene calls are TRBV14 and TRBJ2-7; D is possibly TRBD1 (6 bases). Germline CDR1 and CDR2: SGHDN and FVKESK. V was shortened by 4 bases and J by 3 bases, with 10 bases between the two germline ends. This CDR3 is 13 amino acids long.

A few counts support this clone. The V and J genes are TRBV5-1 and TRBJ1-4; D ambiguous. V shed 7 bases and J shed 4 bases, with 11 bases lying between them. CDR1 and CDR2 (germline): SGHRS, YFSETQ. This CDR3 region has 13 residues. As DNA, the CDR3 is TGCGCCAGCCAGAAAGGAGTTAATGAAAAACTGTTTTTT. Encoded protein: CASQKGVNEKLFF.

The rearrangement joins TRBV7-3 to TRBJ2-3, with D hard to call. Trimming took off 4 bases at V and 4 bases at J, with 9 bases between the two ends. From germline, CDR1 is SGHTA and CDR2 FQGTGA. The CDR3 is made up of 13 amino acids. CDR3: CASSSIAADTQYF. The CDR3 nucleotides read TGTGCCAGCAGCTCCATAGCCGCAGATACGCAGTATTTT.

The chain is built from TRBV28 and TRBJ1-2, with TRBD1 matching over 7 bases. Germline CDR1 MDHEN, CDR2 SYDVKM. The CDR3 is made up of 12 amino acids. V lost 7 bases to trimming and J lost 9 bases; unmatched junction nucleotides: 8. The CDR3 DNA reads as TGTGCCAGCACCGGGACAGCTTCTAGCTACACCTTC. Its translation: CASTGTASSYTF.

V and J are TRBV18 and TRBJ2-7, with 7 nucleotides matching TRBD1. Germline loops: CDR1 KGHSH, CDR2 LQKENI. The CDR3 is 14 residues long. J was trimmed by 2 bases and V by 3 bases; bases with no gene match: 4. CDR3 sequence: CASSPPTGPYEQYF. The CDR3 DNA reads TGTGCCAGCTCACCGCCGACAGGGCCCTACGAGCAGTACTTC. The variable domain in full, with the rest retrieved from reference TRBV18 and TRBJ2-7, is NAGVMQNPRHLVRRRGQEARLRCSPMKGHSHVYWYRQLPEEGLKFMVYLQKENIIDESGMPKERFSAEFPKEGPSILRIQQVVRGDSAAYFCASSPPTGPYEQYFGPGTRLTVT.

The chain has TRBV30 and TRBJ1-5, with D possibly matching TRBD1 (6 bases). Germline-derived CDR1 and CDR2 are GTSNPN and SVGIG (reference sequence). V lost 1 base and J lost 5, with 9 bases in between. The length of the CDR3 is 13 residues. CDR3 protein: CAWSAGDDQPQHF. Written as DNA, the CDR3 is TGTGCCTGGAGTGCAGGGGACGATCAGCCCCAGCATTTT.

This clone was counted a few times. The chain links TRBV9 to TRBJ2-7; 7 bases align to TRBD1. The CDR3 has 15 amino acids. V trimming: 8 bases; J trimming: 6 bases; junction bases outside the gene matches: 17. The germline V gene has CDR1 SGDLS and CDR2 YYNGEE. The CDR3 region has the DNA TGTGCCAGTAGTAAAGGGGGCCACGAGTCGGGCGAGCAGTACTTC. Its protein product is CASSKGGHESGEQYF.

CDR3 sequence (DNA): TGCGCCAGCAGCCAAGATGTGAGCGGGAGAGATAGCACAGATACGCAGTATTTT. It is translated as CASSQDVSGRDSTDTQYF. This chain links TRBV4-3 with TRBJ2-3; TRBD2 agrees at 8 bases. CDR1 and CDR2 from the germline V gene are LGHNA and YSLEER. V dropped 0 bases and J dropped 0; count of bases not matched to a gene: 8. This CDR3 has 18 residues.

This clone was counted between two and nine times. The chain employs TRBV28 and TRBJ2-4; D is uncertain. The CDR3 contains 13 residues. V gave up 2 bases and J gave up 3 bases, with 5 bases separating them. Looked up from germline, CDR1 is MDHEN and CDR2 is SYDVKM. The CDR3 spells CASSLTDKNIQYF. Here the CDR3 DNA reads TGTGCCAGCAGTTTAACAGACAAAAACATTCAGTACTTC.

A few counts support this clone. J is TRBJ2-3 and V is TRBV28; D is possibly TRBD1 (5 bases). The CDR3 covers 17 residues. Germline loops: CDR1 MDHEN, CDR2 SYDVKM. The ends were cut back, 4 bases at V and 3 bases at J, with 20 bases in the middle. CDR3 loop: CASSSLTAARGTDTQYF. CDR3 sequence (DNA): TGTGCCAGCAGTTCCCTTACCGCCGCAAGGGGAACAGATACGCAGTATTTT.

This clone was seen more than once but under ten times. This chain joins TRBV29-1 and TRBJ2-4, with 8 bases identical to TRBD1. V lost 3 bases, J lost 7 bases, and 5 bases stayed unmatched. From germline, CDR1 is SQVTM and CDR2 ANQGSEA. CDR3 length: 13 amino acids. The CDR3 DNA follows: TGCAGCGTTGAGTGCAGGGGGCCGAACATTCAGTACTTC. Its translation is CSVECRGPNIQYF.

The chain joins TRBV28 to TRBJ2-1, with unresolved D. The CDR3 is 12 residues long. Germline assignment: CDR1 MDHEN and CDR2 SYDVKM. V lost 3 bases and J 8 bases, leaving 8 bases between the germline ends. The CDR3 here is CASSFSSYEQFF. The DNA of the CDR3 is TGTGCCAGCAGTTTCTCTAGTTATGAGCAGTTCTTC.

This clone was detected only a few times. This rearrangement joins TRBV20-1 to TRBJ2-1, with a possible D match to TRBD2 (6 bases). CDR3 length: 11 amino acids. V lost 6 bases and J 8 bases, leaving 11 bases between the germline ends. CDR1 is DFQATT, CDR2 SNEGSKA, per germline (reference sequence). CDR3 residues: CSAGRDHEQFF. DNA for the CDR3: TGCAGTGCAGGGCGGGACCATGAGCAGTTCTTC.

The chain joins TRBV9 to TRBJ2-4; 9 nucleotides match TRBD1. The V segment lost 0 bases and the J segment 16 bases; nucleotides outside the gene matches: 11. The CDR3 contains 14 residues. Germline V CDR1 and CDR2: SGDLS, YYNGEE. The CDR3 DNA follows: TGTGCCAGCAGCGTAGAACCATGGGACAGGGCAATCTACTTC. Encoded protein: CASSVEPWDRAIYF.

V usage is TRBV30 and J usage is TRBJ2-2, with 11 positions matching TRBD1. Germline assignment: CDR1 GTSNPN and CDR2 SVGIG (reference sequence). V lost 5 bases to trimming and J lost 5 bases; unmatched junction nucleotides: 4. The CDR3 runs 14 residues. Here the CDR3 DNA reads TGTGCCTGGGCCCGGGACAGGGGGACCGGGGAGCTGTTTTTT. Protein product: CAWARDRGTGELFF. Full variable domain (missing parts from reference TRBV30 and TRBJ2-2): SQTIHQWPATLVQPVGSPLSLECTVEGTSNPNLYWYRQAAGRGLQLLFYSVGIGQISSEVPQNLSASRPQDRQFILSSKKLLLSDSGFYLCAWARDRGTGELFFGEGSRLTVL.

The chain is built from TRBV27 and TRBJ1-5, with D perhaps matching TRBD1 (6 bases). Trimming cost V 3 bases and J 5 bases, with 8 bases left between them. The CDR3 totals 13 residues. The germline V gene encodes CDR1 MNHEY and CDR2 SMNVEV (reference sequence). This chain's CDR3 is CASSFQGYQPQHF. The CDR3 region has the DNA TGTGCCAGCAGTTTCCAGGGGTATCAGCCCCAGCATTTT.